Included here is one T cell receptor (beta chain) sequence, with context. Its antigen remains unknown. The sample belongs to a study of T cells after yellow fever vaccination. The CDR3 sequence is 15 residues long. Germline trimming cut 5 bases from V and 6 bases from J; bases unmatched to any gene: 11. Germline V gene sequence: CDR1 MNHEY, CDR2 SVGAGI. General study results and limits: Subsequent to the booster, the majority of primary-vaccination clones reappeared (around 95% CD4, 70% to 90% CD8). Abundant bulk-derived clonotypes could contaminate FACS-sorted repertoires.

In making TCR cDNA, 5'RACE template switching added a universal primer site and UMIs to it. TCRdb processed the 5' RACE reads anew with MiXCR; each CDR3 protein has one entry. The table lists roughly 500,000 distinct CDR3 sequences, around 21% of them singletons. The clonotype was recovered from a man in his thirties or forties who received the YFV17D yellow fever vaccine. The chain links TRBV6-5 to TRBJ2-7; 9 nucleotides match TRBD2. Sequences were derived from PBMCs, sampled 15 days after the yellow fever booster vaccination. CDR3 coding DNA: TGTGCCAGCAGTAACCTAGCGGGGTATAGTATCGAGCAGTACTTC. This encodes CASSNLAGYSIEQYF.